This record concerns one T cell receptor beta chain sequence. The source of the sample is a study of OX40 agonist ivuxolimab in advanced cancers. Profiling relied on immunoSEQ multiplex PCR, and the TCRdb table lists in-frame clones only, not all of them. The sample has about 76,000 clones; 85% to 90% are singletons. This CDR3 is 14 amino acids long. Trimming left V 6 bases short and J 4 bases short, with 12 bases between. Per the germline V gene, CDR1 is MDHEN and CDR2 is SYDVKM. This clonotype originated in an adult with an advanced solid tumor such as melanoma, head and neck, liver or kidney cancer. V is TRBV28 and J is TRBJ2-2; TRBD2 might be the D (5 bases). The sample consisted of CD4+ or CD8+ T cells sorted from blood, taken in a trial of the OX40 agonist ivuxolimab. CDR3: CASRNAGFTGELFF. The CDR3 nucleotides are TGTGCCAGCAGAAACGCGGGCTTCACCGGGGAGCTGTTTTTT. The whole variable domain, filled in from reference TRBV28 and TRBJ2-2, reads DVKVTQSSRYLVKRTGEKVFLECVQDMDHENMFWYRQDPGLGLRLIYFSYDVKMKEKGDIPEGYSVSREKKERFSLILESASTNQTSMYLCASRNAGFTGELFFGEGSRLTVL.